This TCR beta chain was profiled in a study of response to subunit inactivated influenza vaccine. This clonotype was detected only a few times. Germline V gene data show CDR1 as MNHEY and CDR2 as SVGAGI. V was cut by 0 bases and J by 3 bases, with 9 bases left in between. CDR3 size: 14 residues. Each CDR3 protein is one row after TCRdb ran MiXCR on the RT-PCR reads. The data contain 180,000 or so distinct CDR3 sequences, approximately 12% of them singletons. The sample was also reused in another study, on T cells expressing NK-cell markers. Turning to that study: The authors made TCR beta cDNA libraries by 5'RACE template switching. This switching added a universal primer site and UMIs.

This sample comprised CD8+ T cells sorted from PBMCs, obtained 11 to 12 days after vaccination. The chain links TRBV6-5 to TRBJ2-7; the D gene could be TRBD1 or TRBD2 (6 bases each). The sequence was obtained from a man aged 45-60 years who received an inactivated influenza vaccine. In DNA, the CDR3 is TGTGCCAGCAGTTACTCGGGGGGCGTCTACGAGCAGTACTTC. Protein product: CASSYSGGVYEQYF.